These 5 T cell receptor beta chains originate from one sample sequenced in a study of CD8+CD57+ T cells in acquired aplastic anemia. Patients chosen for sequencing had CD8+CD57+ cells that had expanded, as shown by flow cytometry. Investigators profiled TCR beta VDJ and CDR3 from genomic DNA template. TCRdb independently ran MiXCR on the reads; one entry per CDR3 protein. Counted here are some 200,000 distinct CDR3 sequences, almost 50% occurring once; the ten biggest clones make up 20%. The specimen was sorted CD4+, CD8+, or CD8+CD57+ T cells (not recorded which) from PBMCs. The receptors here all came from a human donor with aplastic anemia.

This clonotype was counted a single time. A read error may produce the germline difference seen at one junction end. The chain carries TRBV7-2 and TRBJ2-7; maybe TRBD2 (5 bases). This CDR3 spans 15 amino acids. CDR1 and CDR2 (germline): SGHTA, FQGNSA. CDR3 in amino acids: CASNLATDPTYEQYF. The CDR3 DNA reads TGTGCCAGCAACTTAGCGACGGACCCGACCTACGAGCAGTACTTC.

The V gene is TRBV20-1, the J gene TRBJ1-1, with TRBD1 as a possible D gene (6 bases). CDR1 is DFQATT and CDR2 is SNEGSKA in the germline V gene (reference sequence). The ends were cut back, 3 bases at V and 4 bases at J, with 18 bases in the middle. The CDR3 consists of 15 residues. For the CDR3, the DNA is TGCAGTGCTAGCAAGGACAGTTTGGGGGGCACTGAAGCTTTCTTT. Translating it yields CSASKDSLGGTEAFF.

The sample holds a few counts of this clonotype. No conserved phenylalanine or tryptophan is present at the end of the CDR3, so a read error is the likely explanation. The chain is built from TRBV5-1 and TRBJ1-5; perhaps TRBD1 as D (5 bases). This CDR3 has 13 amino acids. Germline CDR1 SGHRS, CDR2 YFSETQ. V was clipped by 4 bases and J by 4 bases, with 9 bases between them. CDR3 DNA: TGCGCCAGCAGCGCGGGACTTAATCAGCCCCAGCATCTT. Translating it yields CASSAGLNQPQHL.

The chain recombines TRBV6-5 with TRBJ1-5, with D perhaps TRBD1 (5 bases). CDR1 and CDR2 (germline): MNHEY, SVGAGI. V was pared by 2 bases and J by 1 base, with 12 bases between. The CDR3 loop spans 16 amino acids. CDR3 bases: TGTGCCAGCAGTTACCCGGGACTGGGAAGCAATCAGCCCCAGCATTTT. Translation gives CASSYPGLGSNQPQHF.

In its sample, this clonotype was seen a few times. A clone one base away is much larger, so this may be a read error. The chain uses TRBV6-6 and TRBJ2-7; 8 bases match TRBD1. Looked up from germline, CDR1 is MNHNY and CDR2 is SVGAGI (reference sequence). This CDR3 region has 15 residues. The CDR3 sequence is CASSCSPTGGQERYF. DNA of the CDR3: TGTGCCAGCAGTTGCTCCCCAACAGGGGGTCAAGAGCGGTACTTC.